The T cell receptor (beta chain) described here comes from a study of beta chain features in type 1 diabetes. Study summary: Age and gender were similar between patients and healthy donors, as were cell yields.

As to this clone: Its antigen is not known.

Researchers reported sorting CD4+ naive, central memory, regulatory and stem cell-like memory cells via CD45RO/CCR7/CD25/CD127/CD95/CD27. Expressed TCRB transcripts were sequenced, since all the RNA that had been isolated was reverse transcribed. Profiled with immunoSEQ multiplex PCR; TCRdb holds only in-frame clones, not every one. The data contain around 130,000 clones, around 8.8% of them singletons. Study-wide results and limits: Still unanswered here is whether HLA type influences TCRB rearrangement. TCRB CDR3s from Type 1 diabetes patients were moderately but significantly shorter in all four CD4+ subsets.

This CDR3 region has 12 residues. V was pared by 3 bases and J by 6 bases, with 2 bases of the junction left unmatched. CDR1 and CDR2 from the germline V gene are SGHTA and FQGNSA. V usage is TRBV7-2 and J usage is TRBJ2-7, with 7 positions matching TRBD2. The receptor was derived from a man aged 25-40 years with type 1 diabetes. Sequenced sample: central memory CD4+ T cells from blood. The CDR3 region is CASSFRGVEQYF. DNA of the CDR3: TGTGCCAGCAGCTTTCGGGGGGTCGAGCAGTACTTC.